The next 6 T cell receptor beta chains were all read from a single sample in a study of T cells in Graves' hyperthyroidism and ophthalmopathy. RNA transcripts gave rise to amplified TCR beta CDR3 regions. First-round RT-PCR targeting the TCR CDR3 was performed with the HTBI primer set. Each CDR3 protein gets one entry after TCRdb re-called the multiplex PCR reads with MiXCR. Seen here are roughly 380,000 distinct CDR3 sequences, approximately 18% observed once, and the top ten hold 15% to 18%. The material sequenced was blood. These receptors all come from a middle-aged woman with Graves' ophthalmopathy.

This clonotype was seen at least ten times. V gene TRBV28 combines with J gene TRBJ1-2; TRBD1 might be the D (5 bases). This CDR3 is 14 amino acids long. V was clipped by 5 bases and J by 2 bases, with 12 bases between them. Germline V gene lookup returns CDR1 MDHEN and CDR2 SYDVKM. In DNA form, the CDR3 reads TGTGCCAGCAGTGCGGGGGTCAAAAACTATGGCTACACCTTC. This gives the protein CASSAGVKNYGYTF.

In this sample, this clonotype turned up many times. The V call is TRBV6-5, the J call TRBJ2-5, with D perhaps TRBD2 (5 bases). With 4 bases removed from V and 2 bases from J, the gap between germline ends came to 14 bases. Germline-derived CDR1 and CDR2 are MNHEY and SVGAGI. The CDR3 consists of 15 residues. CDR3: CASSSSTTPQETQYF. In nucleotides, the CDR3 is TGTGCCAGCAGTTCGTCGACTACCCCACAAGAGACCCAGTACTTC.

This clonotype came up a few times. This chain connects TRBV12-3 or TRBV12-4 to TRBJ1-2, with a weak D call TRBD1 (5 bases). The CDR3 sequence is 13 residues long. V was cut by 8 bases and J by 7 bases, with 17 bases left in between. CDR3 DNA sequence: TGTGCCAGCGGTGGGACCCCCCATTCTGGCTACACCTTC. Protein product: CASGGTPHSGYTF.

The chain joins TRBV6-1 to TRBJ1-2; D not certain. Trimming removed 5 bases from V and 2 bases from J, with 6 bases in between. The CDR3 sequence is 12 residues long. Germline V gives CDR1 MNHNS, CDR2 SASEGT. CDR3 in DNA: TGTGCCAGCAGTACCCGGAACTATGGCTACACCTTC. This codes for CASSTRNYGYTF.

This clonotype was detected many times. This chain links TRBV20-1 with TRBJ2-7; no reliable D call. Germline V gives CDR1 DFQATT, CDR2 SNEGSKA (reference sequence). The CDR3 has 13 residues. V lost 4 bases to trimming and J lost 3 bases, with 13 bases between them. This CDR3 reads CSAMDVLGYEQYF. In DNA form, the CDR3 reads TGCAGTGCTATGGACGTTCTAGGCTACGAGCAGTACTTC.

This clonotype was counted ten times or more. This sequence joins TRBV29-1 and TRBJ1-3, with D possibly being TRBD1 (6 bases). CDR1 is SQVTM and CDR2 is ANQGSEA in the germline V gene. The V and J ends lost 1 base and 1 base respectively, with 14 bases between them. The CDR3 spans 16 residues. DNA for the CDR3: TGCAGCGTTGAAGGGCAGGGGCTTCCATCTGGAAACACCATATATTTT. Its translation: CSVEGQGLPSGNTIYF. Full variable domain (missing parts from reference TRBV29-1 and TRBJ1-3): SAVISQKPSRDICQRGTSLTIQCQVDSQVTMMFWYRQQPGQSLTLIATANQGSEATYESGFVIDKFPISRPNLTFSTLTVSNMSPEDSSIYLCSVEGQGLPSGNTIYFGEGSWLTVV.